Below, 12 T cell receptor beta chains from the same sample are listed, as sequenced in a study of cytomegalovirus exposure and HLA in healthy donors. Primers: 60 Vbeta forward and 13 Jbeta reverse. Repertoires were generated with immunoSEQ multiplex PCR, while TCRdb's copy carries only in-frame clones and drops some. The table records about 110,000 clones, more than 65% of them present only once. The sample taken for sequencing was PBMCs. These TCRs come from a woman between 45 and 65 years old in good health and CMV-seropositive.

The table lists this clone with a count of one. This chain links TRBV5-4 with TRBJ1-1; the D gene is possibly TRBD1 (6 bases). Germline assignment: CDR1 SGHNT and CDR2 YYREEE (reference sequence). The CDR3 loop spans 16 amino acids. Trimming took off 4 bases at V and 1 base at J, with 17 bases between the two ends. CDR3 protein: CASSPSPTGPNTEAFF. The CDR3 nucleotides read TGTGCCAGCAGCCCTTCACCGACAGGCCCGAACACTGAAGCTTTCTTT.

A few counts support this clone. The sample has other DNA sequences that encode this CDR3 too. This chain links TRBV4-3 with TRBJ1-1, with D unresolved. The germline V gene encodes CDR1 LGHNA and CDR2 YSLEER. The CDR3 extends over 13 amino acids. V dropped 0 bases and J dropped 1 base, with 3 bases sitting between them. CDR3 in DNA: TGCGCCAGCAGCCAAGACAGGAACACTGAAGCTTTCTTT. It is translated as CASSQDRNTEAFF.

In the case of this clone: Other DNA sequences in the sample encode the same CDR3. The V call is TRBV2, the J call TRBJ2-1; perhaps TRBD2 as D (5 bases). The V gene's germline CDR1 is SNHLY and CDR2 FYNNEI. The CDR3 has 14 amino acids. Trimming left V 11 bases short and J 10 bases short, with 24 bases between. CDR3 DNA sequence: TGTGCCTTCAGGATTGGGCTAGCCGTAGGCGAGCAGTTCTTC. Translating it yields CAFRIGLAVGEQFF.

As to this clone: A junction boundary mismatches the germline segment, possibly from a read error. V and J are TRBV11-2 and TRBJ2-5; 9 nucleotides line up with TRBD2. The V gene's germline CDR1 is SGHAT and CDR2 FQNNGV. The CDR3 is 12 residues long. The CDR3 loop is CASSLGLAVLHF. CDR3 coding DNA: TGTGCCAGCAGCTTAGGACTAGCGGTATTACACTTC. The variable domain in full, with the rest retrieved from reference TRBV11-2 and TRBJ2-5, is EAGVAQSPRYKIIEKRQSVAFWCNPISGHATLYWYQQILGQGPKLLIQFQNNGVVDDSQLPKDRFSAERLKGVDSTLKIQPAKLEDSAVYLCASSLGLAVLHFGPGTRLLVL.

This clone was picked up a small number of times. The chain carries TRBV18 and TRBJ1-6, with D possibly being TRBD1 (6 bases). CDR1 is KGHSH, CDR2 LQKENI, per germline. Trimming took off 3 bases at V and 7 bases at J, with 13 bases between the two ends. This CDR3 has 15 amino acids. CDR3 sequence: CASSPSGALNSPLHF. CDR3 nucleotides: TGTGCCAGCTCACCCTCAGGGGCTTTGAATTCACCCCTCCACTTT. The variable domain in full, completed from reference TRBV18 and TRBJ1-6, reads NAGVMQNPRHLVRRRGQEARLRCSPMKGHSHVYWYRQLPEEGLKFMVYLQKENIIDESGMPKERFSAEFPKEGPSILRIQQVVRGDSAAYFCASSPSGALNSPLHFGNGTRLTVT.

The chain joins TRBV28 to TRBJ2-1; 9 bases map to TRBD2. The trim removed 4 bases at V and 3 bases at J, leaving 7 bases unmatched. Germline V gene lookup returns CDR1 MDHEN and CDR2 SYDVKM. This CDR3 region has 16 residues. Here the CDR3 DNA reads TGTGCCAGCAGTTCACGCGGGGGGGCCAGCTACAATGAGCAGTTCTTC. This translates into CASSSRGGASYNEQFF.

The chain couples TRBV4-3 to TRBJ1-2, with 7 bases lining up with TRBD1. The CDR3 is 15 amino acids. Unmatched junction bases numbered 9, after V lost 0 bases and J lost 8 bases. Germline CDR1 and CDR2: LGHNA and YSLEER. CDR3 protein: CASSQETGRAGGYTF. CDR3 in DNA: TGCGCCAGCAGCCAAGAGACAGGGCGGGCTGGGGGCTACACCTTC.

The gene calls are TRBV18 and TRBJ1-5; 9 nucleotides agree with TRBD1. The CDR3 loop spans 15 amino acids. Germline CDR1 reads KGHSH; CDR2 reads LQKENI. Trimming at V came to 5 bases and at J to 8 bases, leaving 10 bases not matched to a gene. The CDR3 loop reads CASSNTGGLLEPQHF. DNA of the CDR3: TGTGCCAGCTCAAATACAGGGGGCTTACTGGAGCCCCAGCATTTT. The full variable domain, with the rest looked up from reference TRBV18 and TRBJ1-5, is NAGVMQNPRHLVRRRGQEARLRCSPMKGHSHVYWYRQLPEEGLKFMVYLQKENIIDESGMPKERFSAEFPKEGPSILRIQQVVRGDSAAYFCASSNTGGLLEPQHFGDGTRLSIL.

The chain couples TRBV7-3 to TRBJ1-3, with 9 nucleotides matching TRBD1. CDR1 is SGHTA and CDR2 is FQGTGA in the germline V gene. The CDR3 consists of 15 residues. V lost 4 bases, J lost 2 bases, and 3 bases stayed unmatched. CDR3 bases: TGTGCCAGCAGCTCGACAGGGGGTGCTGGAAACACCATATATTTT. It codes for CASSSTGGAGNTIYF.

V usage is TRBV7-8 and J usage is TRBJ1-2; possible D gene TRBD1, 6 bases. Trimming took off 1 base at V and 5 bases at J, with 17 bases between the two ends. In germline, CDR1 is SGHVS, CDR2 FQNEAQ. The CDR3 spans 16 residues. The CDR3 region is CASSLVRGPDLYGYTF. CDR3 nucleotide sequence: TGTGCCAGCAGCTTAGTCAGGGGCCCAGATCTATATGGCTACACCTTC.

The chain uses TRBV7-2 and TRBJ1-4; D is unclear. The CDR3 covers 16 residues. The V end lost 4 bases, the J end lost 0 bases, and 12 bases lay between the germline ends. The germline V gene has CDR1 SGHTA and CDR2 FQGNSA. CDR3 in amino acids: CASSSRRTATNEKLFF. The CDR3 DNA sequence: TGTGCCAGCAGCTCCCGTAGAACCGCAACTAATGAAAAACTGTTTTTT.

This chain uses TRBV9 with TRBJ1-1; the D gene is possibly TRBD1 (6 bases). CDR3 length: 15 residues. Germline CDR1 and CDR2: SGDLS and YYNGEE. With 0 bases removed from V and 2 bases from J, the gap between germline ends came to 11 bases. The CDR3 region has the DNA TGTGCCAGCAGCGTAGAGGTGGGGGCAAACACTGAAGCTTTCTTT. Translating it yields CASSVEVGANTEAFF.